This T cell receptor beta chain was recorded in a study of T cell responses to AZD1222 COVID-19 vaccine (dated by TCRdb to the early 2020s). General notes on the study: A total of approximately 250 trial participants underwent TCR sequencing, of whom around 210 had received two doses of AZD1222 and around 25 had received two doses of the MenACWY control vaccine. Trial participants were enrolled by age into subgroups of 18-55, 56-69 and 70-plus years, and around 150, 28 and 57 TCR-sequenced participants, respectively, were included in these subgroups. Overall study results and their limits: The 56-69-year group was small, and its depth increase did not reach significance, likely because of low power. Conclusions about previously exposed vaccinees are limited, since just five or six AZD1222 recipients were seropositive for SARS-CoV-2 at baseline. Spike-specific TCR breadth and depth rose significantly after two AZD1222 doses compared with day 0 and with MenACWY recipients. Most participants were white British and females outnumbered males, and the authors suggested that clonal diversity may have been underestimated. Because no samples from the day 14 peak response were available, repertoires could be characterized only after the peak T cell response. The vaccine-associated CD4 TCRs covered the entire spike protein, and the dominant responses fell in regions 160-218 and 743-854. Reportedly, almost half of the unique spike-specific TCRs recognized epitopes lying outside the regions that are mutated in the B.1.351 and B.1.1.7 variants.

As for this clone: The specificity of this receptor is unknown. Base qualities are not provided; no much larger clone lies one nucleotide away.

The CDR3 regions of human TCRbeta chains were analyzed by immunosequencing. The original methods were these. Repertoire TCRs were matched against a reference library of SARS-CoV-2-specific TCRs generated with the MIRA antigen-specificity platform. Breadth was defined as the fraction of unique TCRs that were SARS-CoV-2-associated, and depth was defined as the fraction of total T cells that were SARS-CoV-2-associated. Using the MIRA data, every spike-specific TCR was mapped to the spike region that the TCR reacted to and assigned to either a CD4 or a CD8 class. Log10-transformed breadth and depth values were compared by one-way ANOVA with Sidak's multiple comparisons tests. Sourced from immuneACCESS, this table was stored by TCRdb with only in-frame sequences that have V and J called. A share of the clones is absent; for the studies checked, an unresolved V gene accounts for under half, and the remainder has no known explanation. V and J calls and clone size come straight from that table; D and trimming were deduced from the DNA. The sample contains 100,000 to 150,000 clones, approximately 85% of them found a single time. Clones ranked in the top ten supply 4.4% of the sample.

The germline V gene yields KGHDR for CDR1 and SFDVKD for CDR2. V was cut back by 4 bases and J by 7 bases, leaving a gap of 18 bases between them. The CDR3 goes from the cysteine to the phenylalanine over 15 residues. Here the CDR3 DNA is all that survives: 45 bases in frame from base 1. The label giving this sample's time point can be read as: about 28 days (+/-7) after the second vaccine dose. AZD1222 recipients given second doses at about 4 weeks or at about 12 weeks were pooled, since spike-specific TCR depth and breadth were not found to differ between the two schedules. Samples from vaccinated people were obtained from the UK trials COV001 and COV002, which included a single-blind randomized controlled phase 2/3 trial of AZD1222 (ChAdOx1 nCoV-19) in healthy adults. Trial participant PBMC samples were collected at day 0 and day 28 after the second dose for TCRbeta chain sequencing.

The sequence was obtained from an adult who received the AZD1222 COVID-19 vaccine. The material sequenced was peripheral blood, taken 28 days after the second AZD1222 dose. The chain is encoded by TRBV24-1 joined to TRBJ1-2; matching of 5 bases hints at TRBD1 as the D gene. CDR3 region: CATSEAQVGTGGYTF. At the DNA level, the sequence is TGTGCCACCAGTGAGGCCCAGGTAGGGACGGGTGGCTACACCTTC.